This is a list of T cell receptor beta chains from one sample in a study of cytomegalovirus exposure and HLA in healthy donors. Repertoires were generated with immunoSEQ multiplex PCR, while TCRdb's copy carries only in-frame clones and drops some. The sample carries tens of thousands of clones, 67% recorded once. The material sequenced was PBMCs. Receptors originate from a man aged 30 to 45 in good health and CMV-seronegative. Both conserved end residues are part of each CDR3. The D gene is left open where the match is weak. Only part of the rows carry a size: once, few, many, or a class if the clone is expanded.

cdr3_nt cdr3_aa j_call cdr3_length d_call v_call clone_size
TGTGCCAGCAGTGACTCGACAGGGGGAGATACGCAGTATTTT CASSDSTGGDTQYF TRBJ2-3 14 TRBD1 TRBV6-4 .
TGTGCCTGGAGCCTCTCTGGGGCCAACGTCCTGACTTTC CAWSLSGANVLTF TRBJ2-6 13 . TRBV30 .
TGTGCCAGTAGTATAGATAGGGGGCAGAACACTGAAGCTTTCTTT CASSIDRGQNTEAFF TRBJ1-1 15 TRBD1 TRBV19 .
TGTGCCAGCAGCTCGCCGGGACTAGACTTCTACGAGCAGTACTTC CASSSPGLDFYEQYF TRBJ2-7 15 TRBD2 TRBV11-2 .
TGTGCCAGCAGCCTACAAGCCAGGGCCCACTACGAGCAGTACTTC CASSLQARAHYEQYF TRBJ2-7 15 . TRBV7-2 .
TGTGCCAGCAGCGGGACTAGCGATTACAATGAGCAGTTCTTC CASSGTSDYNEQFF TRBJ2-1 14 TRBD2 TRBV11-2 .
TGTGCCAGCAGCGTAGATGTAGTCGGAGGTGAGCAGTTCTTC CASSVDVVGGEQFF TRBJ2-1 14 . TRBV9 .
TGTGCCAGCAGCTTAGGGCAGAACTATGGCTACACCTTC CASSLGQNYGYTF TRBJ1-2 13 . TRBV7-2 .
TGTGCCAGCAGGTCCGGGACTAGCGGACACAATGAGCAGTTCTTC CASRSGTSGHNEQFF TRBJ2-1 15 TRBD2 TRBV28 few
TGCGCCAGCAGCCAAGCTCAGGCCTACGAGCAGTACTTC CASSQAQAYEQYF TRBJ2-7 13 . TRBV4-1 .
TGCGCCAGCAGCTTGGAGTCAGGGGGCGAGCAGTACTTC CASSLESGGEQYF TRBJ2-7 13 TRBD1 TRBV5-1 once
TGTGCCAGCAGCGTAGGGGTGAGCGGTGGTACGCAGTATTTT CASSVGVSGGTQYF TRBJ2-3 14 . TRBV9 once
TGTGCCAGCAGTTCGGGACAGGGGGTTTACGAGCAGTACTTC CASSSGQGVYEQYF TRBJ2-7 14 TRBD1 TRBV27 .
TGTGCCAGCAGTTCGGGACAGGGGCATGAAAAACTGTTTTTT CASSSGQGHEKLFF TRBJ1-4 14 TRBD1 TRBV6-5 .
TGTGCCAGTACCGAAACAGGGATGAACACTGAAGCTTTCTTT CASTETGMNTEAFF TRBJ1-1 14 . TRBV19 .
TGTGCCTGGAGTCCAACGTTGGGCAGAGAAGAAAAACTGTTTTTT CAWSPTLGREEKLFF TRBJ1-4 15 . TRBV30 few
TGTGCCAGCAGTGAATACAGGGACTCTGGAAACACCATATATTTT CASSEYRDSGNTIYF TRBJ1-3 15 . TRBV25-1 .
TGTGCCTGGAGTGTACTATGGCAGCCCAACACTGAAGCTTTCTTT CAWSVLWQPNTEAFF TRBJ1-1 15 . TRBV30 few
TGTGCCAGCAGCGTACGGGAGCAGGGTGAGCAGTTCTTC CASSVREQGEQFF TRBJ2-1 13 . TRBV9 .
TGTGCTAGTGGCCGCAACAACGGGCGGGGACAAGAGACCCAGTACTTC CASGRNNGRGQETQYF TRBJ2-5 16 . TRBV12-5 .
TGTGCCAGCAGGGGCGGGGGACTAGCGACCAATGAGCAGTTCTTC CASRGGGLATNEQFF TRBJ2-1 15 TRBD2 TRBV28 .
TGTGCCAGCAGTTTGGAGAAGTGGGGGCTTCAGCCCCAGCATTTT CASSLEKWGLQPQHF TRBJ1-5 15 . TRBV28 .
TGCAGCGTTGAAAAGGCAGGCCACTCTGGAAACACCATATATTTT CSVEKAGHSGNTIYF TRBJ1-3 15 . TRBV29-1 .
TGTGCCAGCAGTCCAGTAGGATGGGACTCCTCGTACCAAGAGACCCAGTACTTC CASSPVGWDSSYQETQYF TRBJ2-5 18 . TRBV28 .
TGCGCCAGCAGCTCCGGGACTAGAGGCTACGAGCAGTACTTC CASSSGTRGYEQYF TRBJ2-7 14 TRBD2 TRBV4-1 .
TGTGCCTGGACTCGAGGATTCACAGATACGCAGTATTTT CAWTRGFTDTQYF TRBJ2-3 13 . TRBV30 once
TGTGCCAGCTCTCCCACGGGGGGAGAGGTCCAGCCCCAGCATTTT CASSPTGGEVQPQHF TRBJ1-5 15 . TRBV18 once
TGTGCCAGCTCACCAACAGGGCAAAAAGTTAACACTGAAGCTTTCTTT CASSPTGQKVNTEAFF TRBJ1-1 16 . TRBV18 .
TGTGCCAGCAATCTTAGGATAAGGGGGGAGACCCAGTACTTC CASNLRIRGETQYF TRBJ2-5 14 . TRBV7-2 once
TGTGCCAGTGACGGACAGGCGAACACTGAAGCTTTCTTT CASDGQANTEAFF TRBJ1-1 13 TRBD1 TRBV19 .
TGTGCCAGCAGCTTAGGCCCAGGGGGCTTAGTTGAAGCTTTCTTT CASSLGPGGLVEAFF TRBJ1-1 15 TRBD1 TRBV7-2 .
TGCGCCAGCAGCCAAGGGCGAGGACAGGGGGCCCCTGAAGCTTTCTTT CASSQGRGQGAPEAFF TRBJ1-1 16 TRBD1 TRBV4-3 .
TGCGCCAGCAGCTTGGCCAGGGGAGACGAAGCTTTCTTT CASSLARGDEAFF TRBJ1-1 13 . TRBV5-1 .
TGTGCCAGCAGAAAAACAGGGCCAAATCAGCCCCAGCATTTT CASRKTGPNQPQHF TRBJ1-5 14 . TRBV7-9 few
TGCAGCGTTGAAAGGGGAACAGGGGGGGACACCGGGGAGCTGTTTTTT CSVERGTGGDTGELFF TRBJ2-2 16 . TRBV29-1 few
TGTGCCAGCACGGGGGGCGGGCCTCTTAACTATGGCTACACCTTC CASTGGGPLNYGYTF TRBJ1-2 15 . TRBV5-6 .
TGTGCCAGCAGCGCCCGGGGGACAGGGGGTGGTGGGGCCAACGTCCTGACTTTC CASSARGTGGGGANVLTF TRBJ2-6 18 TRBD1 TRBV11-2 .
TGTGCCAGCAGCGTAGCTCCGGGGGTAGTGAATGAGCAGTTCTTC CASSVAPGVVNEQFF TRBJ2-1 15 . TRBV9 .
TGTGCCAGCAGCTTTGGCCGGGACAGTGGTAATGAAAAACTGTTTTTT CASSFGRDSGNEKLFF TRBJ1-4 16 TRBD1 TRBV27 .
TGTGCCAGCTCACCCGGGACATCGGCTGAAGCTTTCTTT CASSPGTSAEAFF TRBJ1-1 13 . TRBV18 few
TGTGCCAGCAGCTCTACAGGGGAAGGCAATCAGCCCCAGCATTTT CASSSTGEGNQPQHF TRBJ1-5 15 TRBD1 TRBV5-4 .
TGTGCCAGCAGCTCGACGAAACAGGGGACCCTTCACTACGAGCAGTACTTC CASSSTKQGTLHYEQYF TRBJ2-7 17 TRBD1 TRBV7-9 .
TGCGCCAGCAGCTTGGGACCGAGGACTAGCGGTTTCCAAGAGACCCAGTACTTC CASSLGPRTSGFQETQYF TRBJ2-5 18 TRBD2 TRBV5-1 few
TGTGCCAGCACCCCCCCCGGACAGGTCCCCGAGCAGTACTTC CASTPPGQVPEQYF TRBJ2-7 14 TRBD1 TRBV28 .
TGTGCCAGCAGTTACTCGACAGGAGAGCCCTATGGCTACACCTTC CASSYSTGEPYGYTF TRBJ1-2 15 . TRBV6-5 few
TGCGCCAGCAGCCAGGTGGCGGGTCAGCCCCAGCATTTT CASSQVAGQPQHF TRBJ1-5 13 . TRBV4-3 .
TGTGCCAGCAGTGACTCGAGGTCGGCTTTGGAGCAGTACTTC CASSDSRSALEQYF TRBJ2-7 14 . TRBV6-4 few
TGTGCTAGTGGTCTCAACATAGATACGCAGTATTTT CASGLNIDTQYF TRBJ2-3 12 . TRBV12-5 .
TGTGCCTGGAGGTTACAGGCAGGCGGCTACACCTTC CAWRLQAGGYTF TRBJ1-2 12 . TRBV30 .
TGTGCCAGCAGCTCTTCACCGGGACAGGGGCCTGGCTACACCTTC CASSSSPGQGPGYTF TRBJ1-2 15 TRBD1 TRBV11-2 few
TGTGCCAGCAGCCAAAGACAGGGTTACACTGAAGCTTTCTTT CASSQRQGYTEAFF TRBJ1-1 14 TRBD1 TRBV4-2 .
TGTGCCAGCAGTCCTCTACTAGCGGGAGGGGCAGAGACCCAGTACTTC CASSPLLAGGAETQYF TRBJ2-5 16 TRBD2 TRBV27 few
TGTGCCAGCAGCTTAAGTCGCGGGTTCCAAGAGACCCAGTACTTC CASSLSRGFQETQYF TRBJ2-5 15 . TRBV7-9 .
TGCGCCAGCAGTGAGAGGGGACTAGCGGGGTACAATGAGCAGTTCTTC CASSERGLAGYNEQFF TRBJ2-1 16 TRBD2 TRBV10-1 .
TGCGCCAGCAGCTTAGGGGTTTCCCAAGAGACCCAGTACTTC CASSLGVSQETQYF TRBJ2-5 14 . TRBV5-1 .